Listed below are T cell receptor beta chains from one sample, sequenced in a study of blood T cell repertoires in COVID-19. Only in-frame clones appear in the TCRdb table, and some are missing; sequencing was by immunoSEQ multiplex PCR. The table includes around 220,000 clones, approximately 80% detected once. Sequencing was done on a sample of peripheral blood. These receptors originate from a man under 40 with active or convalescent COVID-19. Both conserved end residues are part of each CDR3. Fields, in order: V gene, CDR3 length, D gene, J gene, clone size, CDR3 protein, CDR3 DNA. D genes are given only for firm matches. A row's size may be missing; if present it is once, few, many or a size class.

TRBV19	14	.	TRBJ1-1	.	CASNWEARDTEAFF	TGTGCCAGTAATTGGGAGGCAAGGGACACTGAAGCTTTCTTT
TRBV9	15	.	TRBJ1-2	.	CASSVGTASIYGYTF	TGTGCCAGCAGCGTAGGCACAGCTAGCATCTATGGCTACACCTTC
TRBV5-4	18	TRBD2	TRBJ2-1	few	CASSSGTSGRGAYNEQFF	TGTGCCAGCAGCTCCGGGACTAGCGGGAGGGGAGCCTACAATGAGCAGTTCTTC
TRBV5-5	14	.	TRBJ1-2	.	CASSVETGNYGYTF	TGTGCCAGCAGCGTAGAGACAGGAAACTATGGCTACACCTTC
TRBV10-3	19	TRBD1	TRBJ1-5	.	CAISEPAGTGRYSNQPQHF	TGTGCCATCAGTGAGCCAGCCGGGACAGGGCGTTATAGCAATCAGCCCCAGCATTTT
TRBV30	15	.	TRBJ1-3	.	CAWSKGVFSGNTIYF	TGTGCCTGGAGTAAAGGGGTCTTCTCTGGAAACACCATATATTTT
TRBV6-1	13	.	TRBJ2-1	.	CASSDQENNEQFF	TGTGCCAGCAGTGATCAGGAAAACAATGAGCAGTTCTTC
TRBV30	14	.	TRBJ2-2	.	CAWSVRKRSGELFF	TGTGCCTGGAGTGTACGGAAGAGGTCCGGGGAGCTGTTTTTT
TRBV20-1	13	.	TRBJ2-2	.	CSASQGRSGELFF	TGCAGTGCGAGTCAGGGTAGGAGCGGGGAGCTGTTTTTT
TRBV28	14	.	TRBJ1-2	.	CASSAPLDSYGYTF	TGTGCCAGCAGCGCTCCCTTGGACAGCTATGGCTACACCTTC
TRBV27	13	.	TRBJ1-5	.	CASSVQLYQPQHF	TGTGCCAGCAGCGTACAGCTTTATCAGCCCCAGCATTTT
TRBV19	15	TRBD1	TRBJ1-3	once	CASSKGQGFGNTIYF	TGTGCCAGCTCTAAGGGACAGGGGTTTGGAAACACCATATATTTT
TRBV28	15	.	TRBJ2-5	.	CASSSLLGGQETQYF	TGTGCCAGCAGCTCCCTATTGGGCGGGCAAGAGACCCAGTACTTC
TRBV6-5	15	.	TRBJ1-6	.	CASSPKDRPVSPLHF	TGTGCCAGCAGTCCGAAAGACAGGCCCGTCTCACCCCTCCACTTT
TRBV15	16	TRBD1	TRBJ1-2	few	CATSKPGQVPNYGYTF	TGTGCCACCAGCAAACCGGGACAGGTCCCCAACTATGGCTACACCTTC
TRBV28	14	TRBD1	TRBJ1-5	.	CASSKGGGNQPQHF	TGTGCCAGCAGTAAAGGGGGCGGCAATCAGCCCCAGCATTTT
TRBV7-8	18	.	TRBJ2-3	.	CASSPRGGRSASTDTQYF	TGTGCCAGCAGCCCCAGGGGCGGGAGAAGTGCAAGCACAGATACGCAGTATTTT
TRBV6-6	14	.	TRBJ1-4	.	CASSRGQPNEKLFF	TGTGCCAGCAGTCGTGGACAGCCAAATGAAAAACTGTTTTTT
TRBV27	15	.	TRBJ2-3	.	CASSLGGWGTDTQYF	TGTGCCAGCAGCCTGGGGGGATGGGGCACAGATACGCAGTATTTT
TRBV18	14	TRBD1	TRBJ2-5	.	CANSLEQGKETQYF	TGTGCCAACTCACTCGAACAGGGGAAGGAGACCCAGTACTTC
TRBV7-2	15	TRBD1	TRBJ1-6	few	CASSLVDRAGSPLHF	TGTGCCAGCAGCTTAGTGGACAGGGCCGGATCACCCCTCCACTTT
TRBV5-1	13	TRBD1	TRBJ1-2	once	CASSPDRVDGYTF	TGCGCCAGCAGCCCCGACAGGGTTGATGGCTACACCTTC
TRBV7-2	14	.	TRBJ1-5	.	CASSLYAPGQPQHF	TGTGCCAGCAGCTTATACGCCCCGGGGCAGCCCCAGCATTTT
TRBV11-2	12	.	TRBJ1-1	.	CASSLAGQKAFF	TGTGCCAGCAGCCTTGCAGGACAAAAAGCTTTCTTT